This T cell receptor (beta chain) was retrieved from a study of vaccination and CD4 T cells after COVID-19. Study outcomes and limitations: Going from roughly 21 to 40, median SARS-CoV-2-reactive clonotypes did not rise significantly.

The V segment lost 3 bases and the J segment 13 bases; nucleotides outside the gene matches: 14. The length of the CDR3 is 13 residues. Germline CDR1 reads DFQATT; CDR2 reads SNEGSKA (reference sequence). Oncomine TCR Beta short-read sequencing was applied to DNA from cultured CD4+ T cells. TCRdb called the PCR reads again in MiXCR, with one record for every CDR3 protein. The sample lists roughly 25,000 distinct CDR3 sequences, about three fifths occurring once. As regards this clonotype: Its antigen is not identified.

Treatment described: roughly 11-day PBMC culture with coronavirus spike peptide pools or control peptides (ViraFEST assay). ViraFEST used peptide pools to expand antigen-specific T cells, then sequenced TCRs. The J gene is TRBJ2-7, the V gene TRBV20-1; 8 bases map to TRBD2. The sample taken for sequencing was CD4+ T cells from blood, cultured in vitro. This clonotype originated in a human donor who had recovered from COVID-19. CDR3 loop: CSASSGAFLHRYF. CDR3 nucleotide sequence: TGCAGTGCTAGTAGCGGGGCTTTTCTTCATCGATACTTC.